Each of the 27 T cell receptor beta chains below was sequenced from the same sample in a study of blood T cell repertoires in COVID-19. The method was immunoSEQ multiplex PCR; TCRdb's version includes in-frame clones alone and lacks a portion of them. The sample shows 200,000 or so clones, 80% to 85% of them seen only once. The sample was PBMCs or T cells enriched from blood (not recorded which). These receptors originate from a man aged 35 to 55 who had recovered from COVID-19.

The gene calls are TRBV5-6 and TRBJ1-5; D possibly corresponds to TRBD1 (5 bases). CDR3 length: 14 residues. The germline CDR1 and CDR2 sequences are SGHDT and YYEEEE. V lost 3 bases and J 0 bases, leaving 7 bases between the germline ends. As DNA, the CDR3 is TGTGCCAGCAGCTCAGGGTATAGCAATCAGCCCCAGCATTTT. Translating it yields CASSSGYSNQPQHF.

The CDR3 DNA sequence: TGTGCCAGCAGCTTAGACAGCACCTCTGGAAACACCATATATTTT. This codes for CASSLDSTSGNTIYF. The chain employs TRBV7-6 and TRBJ1-3; D unresolved. V gave up 1 base and J gave up 0 bases, with 7 bases separating them. The germline CDR1 and CDR2 sequences are SGHVS and FNYEAQ. CDR3 length: 15 amino acids.

Here the CDR3 reads CASSLVSGQKNEKLFF. CDR3 sequence (DNA): TGTGCCAGCAGCTTAGTCTCGGGACAGAAAAATGAAAAACTGTTTTTT. V is TRBV7-9 and J is TRBJ1-4; 7 bases align to TRBD1. This CDR3 spans 16 amino acids. Looked up from germline, CDR1 is SEHNR and CDR2 is FQNEAQ (reference sequence). V lost 1 base to trimming and J lost 5 bases; unmatched junction nucleotides: 7.

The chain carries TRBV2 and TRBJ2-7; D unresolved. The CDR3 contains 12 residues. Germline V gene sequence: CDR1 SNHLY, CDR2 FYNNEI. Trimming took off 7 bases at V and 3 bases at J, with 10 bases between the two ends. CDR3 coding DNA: TGTGCCAGCAAGAGGCAGCTCTACGAGCAGTACTTC. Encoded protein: CASKRQLYEQYF.

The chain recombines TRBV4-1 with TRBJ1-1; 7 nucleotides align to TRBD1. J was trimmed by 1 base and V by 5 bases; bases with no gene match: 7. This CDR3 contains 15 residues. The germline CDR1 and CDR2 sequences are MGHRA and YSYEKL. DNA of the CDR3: TGCGCCAGCAGCGACCGACAGGGAACGAACACTGAAGCTTTCTTT. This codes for CASSDRQGTNTEAFF.

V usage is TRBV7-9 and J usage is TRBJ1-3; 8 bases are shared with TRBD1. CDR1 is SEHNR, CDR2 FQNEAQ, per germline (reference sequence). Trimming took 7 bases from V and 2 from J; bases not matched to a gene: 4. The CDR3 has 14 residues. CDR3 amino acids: CASNKDRAGNTIYF. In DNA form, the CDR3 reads TGTGCCAGCAACAAGGACAGGGCTGGAAACACCATATATTTT.

This chain's CDR3 is CASSLGLFQETQYF. The CDR3 DNA reads as TGTGCCAGCAGCCTCGGACTTTTCCAAGAGACCCAGTACTTC. V usage is TRBV7-2 and J usage is TRBJ2-5; D is possibly TRBD2 (5 bases). The germline V gene encodes CDR1 SGHTA and CDR2 FQGNSA. With 5 bases removed from V and 1 base from J, the gap between germline ends came to 11 bases. CDR3 size: 14 residues.

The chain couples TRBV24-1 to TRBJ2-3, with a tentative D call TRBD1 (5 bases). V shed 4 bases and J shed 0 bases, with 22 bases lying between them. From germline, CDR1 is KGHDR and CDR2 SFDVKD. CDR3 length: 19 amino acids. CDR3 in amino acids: CATSDPSPTGSSSTDTQYF. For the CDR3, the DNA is TGTGCCACCAGTGACCCGTCCCCAACAGGTTCCTCTAGCACAGATACGCAGTATTTT.

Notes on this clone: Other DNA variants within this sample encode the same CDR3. The CDR3 DNA sequence: TGTGCCAGCAGCGTAGGGCAGGGGGGTGAAAAACTGTTTTTT. Translating gives CASSVGQGGEKLFF. The V and J genes are TRBV9 and TRBJ1-4; TRBD1 matches 7 bases. CDR3 size: 14 residues. V shed 0 bases, J shed 7 bases, and the junction held 3 bases outside the gene matches. Germline assignment: CDR1 SGDLS and CDR2 YYNGEE.

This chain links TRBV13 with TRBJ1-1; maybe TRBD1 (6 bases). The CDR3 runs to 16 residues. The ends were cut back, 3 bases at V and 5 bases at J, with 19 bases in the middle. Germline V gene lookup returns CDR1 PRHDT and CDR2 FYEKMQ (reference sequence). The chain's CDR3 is CASSLGTLIKRTEAFF. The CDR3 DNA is TGTGCCAGCAGCTTGGGGACACTAATAAAGAGAACTGAAGCTTTCTTT.

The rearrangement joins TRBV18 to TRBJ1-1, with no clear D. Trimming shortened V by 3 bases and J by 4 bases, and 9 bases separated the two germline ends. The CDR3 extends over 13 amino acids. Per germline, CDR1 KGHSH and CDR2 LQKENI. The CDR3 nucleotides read TGTGCCAGCTCACCTGGAAGAGGCACTGAAGCTTTCTTT. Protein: CASSPGRGTEAFF.

The CDR3 DNA reads TGTGCCAGCAGTGAAGGGCCCTCAGGGGGCCGAGGCTACACCTTC. Its protein product is CASSEGPSGGRGYTF. The V gene is TRBV2, the J gene TRBJ1-2, with 8 bases aligning to TRBD1. CDR1 is SNHLY, CDR2 FYNNEI, per germline. The CDR3 sequence is 15 residues long. V trimming: 1 base; J trimming: 8 bases; junction bases outside the gene matches: 9.

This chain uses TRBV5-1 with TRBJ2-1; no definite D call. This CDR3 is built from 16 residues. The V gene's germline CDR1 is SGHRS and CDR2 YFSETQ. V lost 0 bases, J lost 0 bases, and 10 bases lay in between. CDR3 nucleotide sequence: TGCGCCAGCAGCTTGGAAACCTGGAGCTCCTACAATGAGCAGTTCTTC. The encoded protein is CASSLETWSSYNEQFF.

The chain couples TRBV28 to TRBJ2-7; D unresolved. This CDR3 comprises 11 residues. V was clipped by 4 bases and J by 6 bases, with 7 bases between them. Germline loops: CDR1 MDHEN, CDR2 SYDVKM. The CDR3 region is CASSSSSEQYF. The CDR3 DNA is TGTGCCAGCAGTTCGAGTAGCGAGCAGTACTTC. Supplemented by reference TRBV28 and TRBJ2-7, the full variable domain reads DVKVTQSSRYLVKRTGEKVFLECVQDMDHENMFWYRQDPGLGLRLIYFSYDVKMKEKGDIPEGYSVSREKKERFSLILESASTNQTSMYLCASSSSSEQYFGPGTRLTVT.

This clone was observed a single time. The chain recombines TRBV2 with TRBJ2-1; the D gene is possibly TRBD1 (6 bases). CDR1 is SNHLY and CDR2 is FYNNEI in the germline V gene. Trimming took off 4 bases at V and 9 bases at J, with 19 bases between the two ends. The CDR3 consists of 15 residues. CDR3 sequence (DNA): TGTGCCAGCAGTGTTTCCGGGACAACGGGGACTGAGCAGTTCTTC. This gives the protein CASSVSGTTGTEQFF.

The CDR3 loop is CASSPWRAGYEQYF. The DNA of the CDR3 is TGTGCCAGCAGCCCCTGGCGAGCGGGGTACGAGCAGTACTTC. The chain is built from TRBV7-2 and TRBJ2-7; 7 bases fit TRBD2. There are 14 residues in the CDR3. Germline V CDR1 and CDR2: SGHTA, FQGNSA. Trimming at V came to 5 bases and at J to 4 bases, leaving 8 bases not matched to a gene.

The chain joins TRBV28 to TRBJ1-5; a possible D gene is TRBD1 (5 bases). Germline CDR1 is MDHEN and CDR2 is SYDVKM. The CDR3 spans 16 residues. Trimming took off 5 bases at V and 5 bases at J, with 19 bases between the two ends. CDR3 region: CASSALQAVGYQPQHF. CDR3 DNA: TGTGCCAGCAGTGCCTTACAGGCCGTGGGGTATCAGCCCCAGCATTTT.

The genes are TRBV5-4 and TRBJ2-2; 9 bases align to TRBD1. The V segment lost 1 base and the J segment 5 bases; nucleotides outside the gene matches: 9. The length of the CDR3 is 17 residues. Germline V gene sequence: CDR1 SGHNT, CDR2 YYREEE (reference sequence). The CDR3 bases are TGTGCCAGCAGCTTGTCAACAGGGGGCGCTTGGACCGGGGAGCTGTTTTTT. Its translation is CASSLSTGGAWTGELFF. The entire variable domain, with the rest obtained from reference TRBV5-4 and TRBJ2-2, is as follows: ETGVTQSPTHLIKTRGQQVTLRCSSQSGHNTVSWYQQALGQGPQFIFQYYREEENGRGNFPPRFSGLQFPNYSSELNVNALELDDSALYLCASSLSTGGAWTGELFFGEGSRLTVL.

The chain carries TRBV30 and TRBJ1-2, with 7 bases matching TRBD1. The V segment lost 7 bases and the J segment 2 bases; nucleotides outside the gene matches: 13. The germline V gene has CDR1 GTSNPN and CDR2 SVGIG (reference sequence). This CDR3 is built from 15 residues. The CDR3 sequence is CASESGGSGNYGYTF. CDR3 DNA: TGTGCCTCCGAATCAGGGGGGTCTGGCAACTATGGCTACACCTTC.

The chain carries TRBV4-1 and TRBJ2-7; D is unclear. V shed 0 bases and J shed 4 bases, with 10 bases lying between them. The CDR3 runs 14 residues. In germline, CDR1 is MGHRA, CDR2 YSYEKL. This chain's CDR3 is CASSQDFPRYEQYF. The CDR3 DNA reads TGCGCCAGCAGCCAAGATTTCCCCAGGTACGAGCAGTACTTC.

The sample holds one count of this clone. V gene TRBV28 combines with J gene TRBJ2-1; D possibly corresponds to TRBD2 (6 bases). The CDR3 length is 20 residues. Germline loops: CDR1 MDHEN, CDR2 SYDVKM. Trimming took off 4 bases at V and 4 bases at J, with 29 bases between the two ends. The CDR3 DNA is TGTGCCAGCAGTTCCCCGACTAGACCCATTTTTGCCACTGCTTACAATGAGCAGTTCTTC. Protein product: CASSSPTRPIFATAYNEQFF. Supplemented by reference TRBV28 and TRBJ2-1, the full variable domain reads DVKVTQSSRYLVKRTGEKVFLECVQDMDHENMFWYRQDPGLGLRLIYFSYDVKMKEKGDIPEGYSVSREKKERFSLILESASTNQTSMYLCASSSPTRPIFATAYNEQFFGPGTRLTVL.

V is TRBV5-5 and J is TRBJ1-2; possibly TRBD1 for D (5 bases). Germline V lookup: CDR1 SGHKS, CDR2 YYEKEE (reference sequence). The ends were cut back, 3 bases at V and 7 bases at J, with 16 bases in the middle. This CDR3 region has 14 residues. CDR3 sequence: CASSWEEGRGGYTF. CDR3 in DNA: TGTGCCAGCAGCTGGGAGGAGGGGCGGGGTGGCTACACCTTC.

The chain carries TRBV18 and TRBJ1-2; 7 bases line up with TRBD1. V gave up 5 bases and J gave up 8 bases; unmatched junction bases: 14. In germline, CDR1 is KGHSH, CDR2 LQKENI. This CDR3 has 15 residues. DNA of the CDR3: TGTGCCAGCTCAAAGAGACAGGGACTGGTAAAAGGCTACACCTTC. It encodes CASSKRQGLVKGYTF.

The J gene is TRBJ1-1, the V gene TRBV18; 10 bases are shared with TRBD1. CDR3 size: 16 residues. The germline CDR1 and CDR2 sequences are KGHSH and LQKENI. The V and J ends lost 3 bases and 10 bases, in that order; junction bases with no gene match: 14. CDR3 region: CASSPVGSTGGHTAFF. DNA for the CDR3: TGTGCCAGCTCACCGGTGGGTTCGACAGGGGGCCACACAGCTTTCTTT.

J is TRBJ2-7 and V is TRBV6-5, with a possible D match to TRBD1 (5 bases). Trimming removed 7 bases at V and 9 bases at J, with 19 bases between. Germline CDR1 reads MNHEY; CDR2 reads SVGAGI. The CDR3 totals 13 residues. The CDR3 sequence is CASTQGAESGQYF. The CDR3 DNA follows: TGTGCCAGCACTCAGGGCGCGGAATCAGGGCAGTACTTC.

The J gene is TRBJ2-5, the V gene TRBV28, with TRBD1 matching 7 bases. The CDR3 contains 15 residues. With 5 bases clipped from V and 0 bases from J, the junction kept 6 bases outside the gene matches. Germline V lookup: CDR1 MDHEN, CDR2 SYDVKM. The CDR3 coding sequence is TGTGCCAGCAGTCCCTCGGGACAGCACCAAGAGACCCAGTACTTC. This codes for CASSPSGQHQETQYF. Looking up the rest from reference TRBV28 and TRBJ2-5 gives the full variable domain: DVKVTQSSRYLVKRTGEKVFLECVQDMDHENMFWYRQDPGLGLRLIYFSYDVKMKEKGDIPEGYSVSREKKERFSLILESASTNQTSMYLCASSPSGQHQETQYFGPGTRLLVL.

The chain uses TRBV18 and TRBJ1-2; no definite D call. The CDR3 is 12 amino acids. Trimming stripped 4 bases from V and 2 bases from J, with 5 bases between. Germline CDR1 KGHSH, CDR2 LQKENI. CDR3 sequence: CASSRTNYGYTF. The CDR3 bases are TGTGCCAGCTCACGAACAAACTATGGCTACACCTTC.